The 22 T cell receptor beta chains below come from one sample, sequenced in a study of cytomegalovirus exposure and HLA in healthy donors. PCR involved 60 Vbeta and 13 Jbeta primers. The method was immunoSEQ multiplex PCR; TCRdb's version includes in-frame clones alone and lacks a portion of them. The data show 90,000 to 100,000 clones, with 69% seen just once and 1.2% held by the top ten. The sequenced material came from PBMCs. The receptor source for this set is a female donor in good health and CMV-seronegative.

The chain has TRBV29-1 and TRBJ1-1, with D possibly matching TRBD1 (5 bases). V shed 7 bases and J shed 2 bases, with 14 bases lying between them. This CDR3 contains 13 residues. Germline lookup yields CDR1 SQVTM and CDR2 ANQGSEA. The CDR3 DNA reads TGCAGCGCCATATCGGGGGGTAACACTGAAGCTTTCTTT. This translates into CSAISGGNTEAFF.

Here the CDR3 DNA reads TGCGCCAGCAGCACCTCCGGGACTCCCATCGAGCAGTACTTC. Amino acid sequence: CASSTSGTPIEQYF. The V and J genes are TRBV4-1 and TRBJ2-7, with D perhaps matching TRBD2 (6 bases). The ends were cut back, 5 bases at V and 6 bases at J, with 17 bases in the middle. Germline V CDR1 and CDR2: MGHRA, YSYEKL. The CDR3 extends over 14 amino acids.

This clone has only a few counts. J is TRBJ2-7 and V is TRBV21-1; the table's D gene call, TRBD2, was not cross checked with the DNA. TRBV21-1 is marked as a pseudogene. The CDR3 is 16 residues long. The CDR3 here is CASSKALKFEGFEQYF. CDR3 nucleotide sequence: TGTGCCAGCAGCAAAGCGCTTAAGTTTGAGGGATTCGAGCAGTACTTC.

CDR3 region: CASSFRQGVRETQYF. The CDR3 nucleotides are TGTGCCAGCAGTTTCCGACAGGGAGTCCGAGAGACCCAGTACTTC. V gene TRBV5-6 combines with J gene TRBJ2-5; 7 bases agree with TRBD1. V lost 5 bases, J lost 4 bases, and 11 bases stayed unmatched. CDR1 and CDR2 (germline): SGHDT, YYEEEE. The CDR3 length is 15 residues.

Only a few counts were recorded for this clone. The V and J genes are TRBV6-6 and TRBJ1-4, with 7 bases that match TRBD1. Trimming took 4 bases from V and 1 from J; bases not matched to a gene: 3. Germline loops: CDR1 MNHNY, CDR2 SVGAGI (reference sequence). The CDR3 is 15 amino acids. CDR3 nucleotide sequence: TGTGCCAGCAGTTCTCACAGGGGAACTAATGAAAAACTGTTTTTT. It yields the protein CASSSHRGTNEKLFF.

A note on this clone: The DNA is left out, because the CDR3 cannot be placed on it with certainty; the CDR3 is given as TCRdb lists it. The chain combines TRBV27 with TRBJ2-4; the table's D gene call, TRBD1, was not cross checked with the DNA. CDR1 MNHEY and CDR2 SMNVEV come from the germline V gene (reference sequence). The CDR3 contains 14 residues when both ends are counted. The CDR3 here is CASSSSGQGGIQYF.

The chain couples TRBV5-8 to TRBJ2-1; D remains ambiguous. Trimming pared 1 base from V and 3 bases from J, leaving 8 bases between. This CDR3 spans 14 amino acids. Per the germline V gene, CDR1 is SGHTS and CDR2 is YDEGEE. The DNA for the CDR3 is TGTGCCAGCAGCTTGAATCTTTACTACAATGAGCAGTTCTTC. Amino acids: CASSLNLYYNEQFF.

The rearrangement uses TRBV27 and TRBJ2-5; D is perhaps TRBD1 (6 bases). The germline V and J ends were trimmed by 7 bases and 2 bases, with 11 bases remaining between them. The germline V gene has CDR1 MNHEY and CDR2 SMNVEV (reference sequence). This CDR3 has 13 residues. The CDR3 here is CASTKDRQETQYF. CDR3 sequence (DNA): TGTGCCAGCACCAAGGACAGACAAGAGACCCAGTACTTC.

The V call is TRBV7-9, the J call TRBJ1-5, with D perhaps matching TRBD1 (5 bases). The CDR3 loop spans 16 amino acids. Trimming removed 4 bases from V and 6 bases from J, with 19 bases in between. The germline gives CDR1 SEHNR, CDR2 FQNEAQ (reference sequence). CDR3 amino acids: CASSSHYGGRGQPQHF. The CDR3 nucleotides read TGTGCCAGCAGCTCGCATTACGGGGGACGGGGTCAGCCCCAGCATTTT. Combining the CDR3 with reference TRBV7-9 and TRBJ1-5 gives the whole variable domain DTGVSQNPRHKITKRGQNVTFRCDPISEHNRLYWYRQTLGQGPEFLTYFQNEAQLEKSRLLSDRFSAERPKGSFSTLEIQRTEQGDSAMYLCASSSHYGGRGQPQHFGDGTRLSIL.

The V and J genes are TRBV7-8 and TRBJ1-1; D not resolved. V lost 5 bases and J lost 0, with 10 bases in between. Germline assignment: CDR1 SGHVS and CDR2 FQNEAQ. The CDR3 consists of 14 residues. CDR3 in DNA: TGTGCCAGCAGCGAGCACAGACTGAACACTGAAGCTTTCTTT. It is translated as CASSEHRLNTEAFF.

The sample holds one count of this clone. The V call is TRBV6-1, the J call TRBJ1-5, with 8 bases that match TRBD1. V lost 4 bases to trimming and J lost 1 base; unmatched junction nucleotides: 12. This CDR3 is built from 18 residues. CDR1 and CDR2 from the germline V gene are MNHNS and SASEGT. CDR3 amino acids: CASSGGRTGYSSNQPQHF. The CDR3 DNA reads as TGTGCCAGCAGTGGCGGTCGGACAGGGTATTCCAGCAATCAGCCCCAGCATTTT.

The chain joins TRBV5-1 to TRBJ2-7; possible D gene TRBD1, 5 bases. Germline-derived CDR1 and CDR2 are SGHRS and YFSETQ. The CDR3 has 14 amino acids. Deletions cut 2 bases from V and 2 bases from J, with 11 bases between. The CDR3 coding sequence is TGCGCCAGCAGCTTTGCGACAGCAGCCTACGAGCAGTACTTC. Translated: CASSFATAAYEQYF.

This rearrangement joins TRBV30 to TRBJ1-6; D ambiguous. The V gene lost 0 bases and the J gene lost 6 bases, with 12 bases spanning the gap. This CDR3 contains 15 residues. In germline, CDR1 is GTSNPN, CDR2 SVGIG (reference sequence). CDR3 in DNA: TGTGCCTGGAGTGTGTCCGGGTCAGCTAATTCACCCCTCCACTTT. This sequence encodes CAWSVSGSANSPLHF.

J is TRBJ1-6 and V is TRBV11-2, with D possibly being TRBD1 (5 bases). This CDR3 is 15 amino acids long. Looked up from germline, CDR1 is SGHAT and CDR2 is FQNNGV. Trimming removed 8 bases from V and 0 bases from J, with 11 bases in between. CDR3 residues: CASQPGGSYNSPLHF. The CDR3, as DNA: TGTGCCAGCCAGCCCGGGGGCTCCTATAATTCACCCCTCCACTTT.

A note on this clone: A junction end diverges from the germline sequence, so it may reflect a read error. The chain carries TRBV11-3 and TRBJ1-2, with D tentatively TRBD1 (6 bases). Per the germline V gene, CDR1 is SGHNT and CDR2 is YENEEA. The CDR3 is 14 amino acids. The chain's CDR3 is CARSLEGGFGGYTF. The CDR3 coding sequence is TGTGCCCGCAGCTTAGAGGGGGGATTTGGTGGCTACACCTTC.

The chain employs TRBV6-5 and TRBJ1-2, with 10 nucleotides matching TRBD1. The CDR3 has 14 amino acids. Germline CDR1 and CDR2: MNHEY and SVGAGI. V was clipped by 6 bases and J by 3 bases; unmatched bases: 4. This CDR3 reads CASRGGQGYYGYTF. The CDR3 nucleotides are TGTGCCAGCAGAGGGGGACAGGGGTACTATGGCTACACCTTC.

The rearrangement links TRBV5-6 to TRBJ1-3; maybe TRBD1 (5 bases). Trimming took 1 base from V and 4 from J, leaving 9 bases between them. Germline-derived CDR1 and CDR2 are SGHDT and YYEEEE. This CDR3 has 14 residues. The CDR3 region is CASSLRGPGNTIYF. DNA for the CDR3: TGTGCCAGCAGCTTGAGGGGTCCCGGAAACACCATATATTTT.

V usage is TRBV19 and J usage is TRBJ1-4, with D maybe TRBD1 (5 bases). The CDR3 covers 14 residues. CDR1 and CDR2 (germline): LNHDA, SQIVND (reference sequence). V was shortened by 3 bases and J by 8 bases, with 13 bases between the two germline ends. CDR3 loop: CASSMGGVGEKLFF. The CDR3 region has the DNA TGTGCCAGTAGTATGGGAGGGGTTGGGGAAAAACTGTTTTTT.

The V and J genes are TRBV10-3 and TRBJ1-1; D is unresolved. The CDR3 has 15 amino acids. Trimming removed 0 bases at V and 0 bases at J, with 8 bases between. The germline V gene encodes CDR1 ENHRY and CDR2 SYGVKD. The CDR3 nucleotides read TGTGCCATCAGTGAGTCGGAGCTTTTGAACACTGAAGCTTTCTTT. Protein product: CAISESELLNTEAFF.

Turning to this clone: The junction departs from the called germline gene at one end, perhaps through a read error. V is TRBV20-1 and J is TRBJ2-3, with 15 positions matching TRBD2. CDR1 and CDR2 (germline): DFQATT, SNEGSKA (reference sequence). CDR3 size: 11 residues. The CDR3 nucleotides are TGCAGTGCCACCGGGACTAGCGGGAGGAATTTT. This encodes CSATGTSGRNF.

This rearrangement joins TRBV28 to TRBJ2-2; weak D call: TRBD2 (5 bases). The CDR3 sequence is 14 residues long. Germline-derived CDR1 and CDR2 are MDHEN and SYDVKM. Between the trimmed V and J ends, which lost 6 bases and 5 bases, there was a span of 13 bases. CDR3 residues: CASRTNPGTGELFF. Here the CDR3 DNA reads TGTGCCAGCAGGACGAATCCGGGGACCGGGGAGCTGTTTTTT.

The CDR3 reads CASSYSTGSNEQFF. CDR3 in DNA: TGTGCCAGCAGTTACTCGACAGGAAGCAATGAGCAGTTCTTC. The V gene is TRBV6-5, the J gene TRBJ2-1; weak D call: TRBD1 (6 bases). The CDR3 is 14 amino acids. The germline CDR1 and CDR2 sequences are MNHEY and SVGAGI. Trimming stripped 0 bases from V and 6 bases from J, with 9 bases between.